The next 18 T cell receptor beta chains were all read from a single sample in a study of cytomegalovirus exposure and HLA in healthy donors. The PCR employed 60 Vbeta primers together with 13 Jbeta primers. The protocol was immunoSEQ multiplex PCR, while the TCRdb copy is restricted to in-frame clones and leaves out a portion. The profile shows 200,000 or so clones, almost 85% of them singletons. The sample was PBMCs. Receptors originate from a boy younger than 18 in good health and CMV-seronegative.

This clone was observed a single time. V is TRBV9 and J is TRBJ2-7, with D possibly TRBD2 on 7 matching bases. CDR1 is SGDLS, CDR2 YYNGEE, per germline. The V gene lost 6 bases and the J gene lost 6 bases, with 10 bases spanning the gap. CDR3 size: 11 residues. The CDR3 DNA reads as TGTGCCAGCAAGGGGGAGGGCGAGCAGTACTTC. Amino acid sequence: CASKGEGEQYF.

V is TRBV14 and J is TRBJ1-4; 9 bases are a match to TRBD1. Germline CDR1 reads SGHDN; CDR2 reads FVKESK. With 5 bases clipped from V and 7 bases from J, the junction kept 11 bases outside the gene matches. This CDR3 has 16 residues. In DNA form, the CDR3 reads TGTGCCAGCAGCTACTTGGGACAGGGACAAAGTGAAAAACTGTTTTTT. This codes for CASSYLGQGQSEKLFF.

The chain uses TRBV7-8 and TRBJ1-5; D remains ambiguous. CDR3 length: 13 amino acids. The germline V gene encodes CDR1 SGHVS and CDR2 FQNEAQ. V was cut by 5 bases and J by 4 bases, with 9 bases left in between. Here the CDR3 reads CASSRRWNQPQHF. The CDR3 coding sequence is TGTGCCAGCAGCCGGCGGTGGAATCAGCCCCAGCATTTT.

The CDR3 here is CAISELDSLNPSMRYTF. Written as DNA, the CDR3 is TGTGCCATCAGTGAGTTGGACAGTCTGAACCCTTCTATGCGCTACACCTTC. The V gene is TRBV10-3, the J gene TRBJ1-2, with D possibly matching TRBD1 (6 bases). Germline CDR1 is ENHRY and CDR2 is SYGVKD. Trimming shortened V by 1 base and J by 9 bases, and 24 bases separated the two germline ends. The CDR3 totals 17 residues.

This clone was detected only a few times. CDR3 sequence reads: CASSLDRKTEAFF. The CDR3 region has the DNA TGTGCCAGCAGTCTGGACAGGAAGACTGAAGCTTTCTTT. The chain joins TRBV6-5 to TRBJ1-1; TRBD1 matches at 7 bases. The V and J ends lost 5 bases and 5 bases, in that order; junction bases with no gene match: 5. The CDR3 contains 13 residues. Per the germline V gene, CDR1 is MNHEY and CDR2 is SVGAGI.

The V gene is TRBV9, the J gene TRBJ2-5; D remains ambiguous. The CDR3 is made up of 15 amino acids. V was clipped by 3 bases and J by 5 bases, with 17 bases between them. The germline gives CDR1 SGDLS, CDR2 YYNGEE. The chain's CDR3 is CASSEFGASEETQYF. The CDR3 coding sequence is TGTGCCAGCAGCGAATTCGGAGCGAGTGAGGAGACCCAGTACTTC.

The J gene is TRBJ1-5, the V gene TRBV6-5; perhaps TRBD1 as D (5 bases). Germline V CDR1 and CDR2: MNHEY, SVGAGI. There are 15 residues in the CDR3. V was cut by 2 bases and J by 1 base, with 9 bases left in between. CDR3 sequence: CASSYGAGSNQPQHF. The CDR3 DNA sequence: TGTGCCAGCAGTTACGGGGCTGGCAGCAATCAGCCCCAGCATTTT.

V is TRBV11-2 and J is TRBJ2-3; TRBD2 matches 12 bases. V lost 4 bases to trimming and J lost 1 base; unmatched junction nucleotides: 12. Germline-derived CDR1 and CDR2 are SGHAT and FQNNGV. CDR3 length: 19 amino acids. CDR3 nucleotides: TGTGCCAGCAGCTCGCGCGTTCTAGCGGGGGGGCGGGGCACAGATACGCAGTATTTT. It translates to CASSSRVLAGGRGTDTQYF.

The chain joins TRBV6-5 to TRBJ2-7, with D uncertain. With 5 bases removed from V and 4 bases from J, the gap between germline ends came to 12 bases. Germline CDR1 MNHEY, CDR2 SVGAGI. This CDR3 has 13 amino acids. CDR3: CASSEAHLYEQYF. The CDR3 region has the DNA TGTGCCAGCAGTGAAGCCCATCTTTACGAGCAGTACTTC.

This chain uses TRBV7-8 with TRBJ1-5; D gene uncertain. Germline V gene data show CDR1 as SGHVS and CDR2 as FQNEAQ. This CDR3 has 16 amino acids. Trimming removed 1 base at V and 0 bases at J, with 10 bases between. The CDR3 DNA reads as TGTGCCAGCAGCTTAGAAGCTGTTGGTAGCAATCAGCCCCAGCATTTT. Translation gives CASSLEAVGSNQPQHF. Drawing the rest from reference TRBV7-8 and TRBJ1-5, the complete variable domain is GAGVSQSPRYKVAKRGQDVALRCDPISGHVSLFWYQQALGQGPEFLTYFQNEAQLDKSGLPSDRFFAERPEGSVSTLKIQRTQQEDSAVYLCASSLEAVGSNQPQHFGDGTRLSIL.

V usage is TRBV28 and J usage is TRBJ1-2, with D possibly being TRBD1 (6 bases). V was trimmed by 2 bases and J by 4 bases, leaving 11 bases between them. This CDR3 is 14 amino acids long. Germline values: CDR1 MDHEN, CDR2 SYDVKM. The CDR3 sequence: CASSLTGNFYGYTF. The CDR3 coding sequence is TGTGCCAGCAGTTTAACAGGGAACTTCTATGGCTACACCTTC.

The rearrangement uses TRBV18 and TRBJ1-2; 9 bases match TRBD1. The CDR3 has 14 residues. The trim removed 3 bases at V and 7 bases at J, leaving 6 bases unmatched. The V gene's germline CDR1 is KGHSH and CDR2 LQKENI. CDR3 nucleotides: TGTGCCAGCTCACCGACGGACAGGGGCGGTGGCTACACCTTC. Encoded protein: CASSPTDRGGGYTF.

This chain connects TRBV28 to TRBJ2-5, with 7 bases fitting TRBD1. V lost 6 bases to trimming and J lost 2 bases; unmatched junction nucleotides: 9. The germline CDR1 and CDR2 sequences are MDHEN and SYDVKM. This CDR3 is built from 15 residues. CDR3 residues: CASSPGTVLQETQYF. The CDR3 DNA reads TGTGCCAGCAGCCCCGGGACAGTTTTACAAGAGACCCAGTACTTC.

The chain links TRBV28 to TRBJ1-1, with 9 bases identical to TRBD1. Trimming removed 4 bases from V and 5 bases from J; junction bases left unmatched: 5. This CDR3 is 14 amino acids long. In germline, CDR1 is MDHEN, CDR2 SYDVKM. The CDR3 DNA is TGTGCCAGCAGTTATCCGACAGGGGGTACTGAAGCTTTCTTT. This translates into CASSYPTGGTEAFF.

The chain employs TRBV5-6 and TRBJ2-3, with D tentatively TRBD1 (6 bases). V was trimmed by 2 bases and J by 0 bases, leaving 19 bases between them. CDR3 length: 18 amino acids. Germline V gene data show CDR1 as SGHDT and CDR2 as YYEEEE. CDR3 coding DNA: TGTGCCAGCAGCTTTGGGCAGGGGCTCTCCTTTAGCACAGATACGCAGTATTTT. Its protein is CASSFGQGLSFSTDTQYF.

The V and J genes are TRBV7-9 and TRBJ1-2; D unclear. V was pared by 1 base and J by 10 bases, with 10 bases between. CDR3 length equals 12 residues. CDR1 SEHNR and CDR2 FQNEAQ come from the germline V gene (reference sequence). This CDR3 reads CASSLGGSHYTF. The CDR3 DNA reads as TGTGCCAGCAGCTTAGGAGGCTCCCACTACACCTTC.

This rearrangement joins TRBV29-1 to TRBJ2-7; 7 nucleotides line up with TRBD2. V was clipped by 7 bases and J by 2 bases; unmatched bases: 8. The CDR3 totals 13 residues. CDR1 is SQVTM and CDR2 is ANQGSEA in the germline V gene. The CDR3 DNA follows: TGCAGCGCTAACCTCGGACTAGCCTACGAGCAGTACTTC. It is translated as CSANLGLAYEQYF.

The J gene is TRBJ1-2, the V gene TRBV2; 9 nucleotides match TRBD1. Looked up from germline, CDR1 is SNHLY and CDR2 is FYNNEI. The CDR3 is made up of 12 amino acids. Unmatched junction bases numbered 0, after V lost 6 bases and J lost 4 bases. CDR3 region: CASRGQGYGYTF. CDR3 DNA: TGTGCCAGCAGGGGACAGGGCTATGGCTACACCTTC.